This section outlines one TCR beta chain sequence together with its context. This specimen belongs to a study of blood T cell repertoires in COVID-19. Overall study context: Samples taken during acute and convalescent COVID-19 were collected in the United States, Italy and Spain. The analysed material was cDNA or gDNA that came from T cells, B-cell-depleted T cells, or PBMCs.

This CDR3 has 15 amino acids. Per germline, CDR1 SGHVS and CDR2 FQNEAQ. V was pared by 6 bases and J by 8 bases, with 12 bases of the junction left unmatched. Sequencing used immunoSEQ multiplex PCR; TCRdb keeps in-frame clones, though not all of them. This table has tens of thousands of clones, roughly 83% appearing once. The source of this sequence is a middle-aged man with acute or convalescent COVID-19. This chain joins TRBV7-8 and TRBJ2-1, with TRBD1 matching over 8 bases. What was sequenced was peripheral blood. CDR3 amino acids: CASRLPGAGGDEQFF. Here the CDR3 DNA reads TGTGCCAGCAGACTACCCGGGGCAGGGGGCGATGAGCAGTTCTTC.